This T cell receptor (beta chain) is drawn from a study of blood T cell repertoires in COVID-19 (dated by TCRdb to 2018 to 2021). Concerning the study at large: The collaborator samples originated in the United States, Italy and Spain and spanned the acute and convalescent phases of COVID-19. Nearly every sample came with metadata listing a de-identified subject ID, COVID-19 status, age in years and sex. Where HLA class I and class II types were available, the types were taken from metadata supplied by the sample provider, not from assay-based typing. The repertoires were released in a freely available public database meant as a resource for research on the immune response to SARS-CoV-2. The samples were drawn from two sources: the first 160 participants of the ongoing ImmuneRACE study, and fewer than 1,500 subjects contributed by 6 global collaborators. The prospective study material was composed of cDNA or gDNA derived from T cells, B-cell-depleted T cells, or PBMCs. Subjects who had been exposed to COVID-19, were actively infected with it, or had recovered from it provided the deeply sampled blood TCRbeta repertoires that made up the dataset.

Note on this clone: Its recognized antigen is unknown. Per-nucleotide qualities are absent, and no much larger clonotype sits a single base away.

Enrolling through a virtual design, the prospective study's participants ranged in age from about 18 to 89 years and lived across some 23 United States geographic areas. In the prospective study, participants were assigned to cohorts based on the clinical history participants reported in a screening survey and a study questionnaire. For ImmuneRACE Cohort 3, a participant was defined as recovered based on two consecutive negative NP/OP PCR tests, clearance by a healthcare professional, or resolution of symptoms. Mobile phlebotomists in the prospective study collected whole blood, serum and a nasopharyngeal or oropharyngeal swab from every participant. Participants in the prospective study had the option to provide additional blood draws and questionnaires over an approximately 2-month period. Before DNA extraction, prospective study blood samples were shipped either frozen or at room temperature.

TCRbeta CDR3 regions were amplified from genomic DNA using the immunoSEQ Assay, a bias-controlled multiplex PCR. For the original study's pipeline: The number of nucleated cells in each sample was estimated by amplification of reference gene primers within the assay. Sequence reads were collapsed and filtered to measure the absolute abundance of every unique TCRbeta CDR3 rearrangement. For each sample, productive Simpson clonality was calculated as the square root of Simpson's diversity index over productive rearrangements. TCRdb retrieved this table from immuneACCESS and kept in-frame rearrangements only. Not all clones are present; in checked studies, unresolved V genes account for under half, and no reason is known for the remainder. Clonal size and the V and J genes are those of that table, whereas D and trimming came from the DNA. Here the sample has approximately 220,000 clones; 85% occur a single time. The ten largest clones represent 15% to 20% of the sample.

The V and J ends are trimmed by 3 bases and 9 bases, leaving 18 bases between them. For CDR1 and CDR2, the germline V gene (reference sequence) lists LNHNV and YYDKDF. The CDR3 has 15 amino acids, counting the end cysteine and phenylalanine. Only the CDR3 DNA stays, 45 bases, in frame from base 1. Beyond this particular receptor, the publication reports: Clinical and demographic metadata were provided uncurated, with the amount varying by source and participant.

Recombination joined TRBV15 with TRBJ1-5; confidence is insufficient to name the D gene. This sequence was found in a middle-aged man who had recovered from COVID-19. The sample was PBMCs or T cells enriched from blood (not recorded which). The DNA sequence reads TGTGCCACCAGCAGTGATTCTGAAGTTTGGGCGCCCCAGCATTTT. Its translation is CATSSDSEVWAPQHF.